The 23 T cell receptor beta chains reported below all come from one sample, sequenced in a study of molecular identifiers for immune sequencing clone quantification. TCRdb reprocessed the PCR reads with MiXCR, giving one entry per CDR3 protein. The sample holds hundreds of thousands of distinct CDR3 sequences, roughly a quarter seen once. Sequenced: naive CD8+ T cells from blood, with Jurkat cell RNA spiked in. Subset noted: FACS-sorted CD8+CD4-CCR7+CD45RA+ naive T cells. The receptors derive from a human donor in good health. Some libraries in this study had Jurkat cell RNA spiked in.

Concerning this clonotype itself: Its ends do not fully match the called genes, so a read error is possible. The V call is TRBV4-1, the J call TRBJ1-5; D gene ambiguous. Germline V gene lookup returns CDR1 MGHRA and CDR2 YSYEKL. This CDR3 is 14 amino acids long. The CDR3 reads CASSHRDRGQPHHF. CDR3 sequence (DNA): TGCGCCAGCAGCCACCGAGACCGGGGTCAGCCCCATCATTTT.

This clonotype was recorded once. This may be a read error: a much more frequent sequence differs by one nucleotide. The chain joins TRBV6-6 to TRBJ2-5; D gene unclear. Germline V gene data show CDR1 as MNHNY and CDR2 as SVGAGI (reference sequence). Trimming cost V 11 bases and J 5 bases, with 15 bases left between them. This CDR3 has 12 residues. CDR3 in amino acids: CACTYSRETQYF. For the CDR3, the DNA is TGTGCCTGCACCTATAGTCGGGAGACCCAGTACTTC.

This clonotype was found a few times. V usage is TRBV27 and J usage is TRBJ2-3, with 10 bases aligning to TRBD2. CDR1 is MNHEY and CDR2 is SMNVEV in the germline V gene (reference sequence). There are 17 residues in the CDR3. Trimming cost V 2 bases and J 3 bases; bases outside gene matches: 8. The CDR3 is CASSLLASGRRTDTQYF. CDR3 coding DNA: TGTGCCAGCAGTTTACTGGCTAGCGGGAGACGTACAGATACGCAGTATTTT.

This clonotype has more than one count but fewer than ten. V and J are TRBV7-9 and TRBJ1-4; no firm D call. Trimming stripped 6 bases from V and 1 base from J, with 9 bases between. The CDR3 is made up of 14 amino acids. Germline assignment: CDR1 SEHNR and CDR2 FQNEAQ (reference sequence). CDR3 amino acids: CASRHGITNEKLFF. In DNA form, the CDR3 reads TGTGCCAGCAGGCATGGGATAACTAATGAAAAACTGTTTTTT.

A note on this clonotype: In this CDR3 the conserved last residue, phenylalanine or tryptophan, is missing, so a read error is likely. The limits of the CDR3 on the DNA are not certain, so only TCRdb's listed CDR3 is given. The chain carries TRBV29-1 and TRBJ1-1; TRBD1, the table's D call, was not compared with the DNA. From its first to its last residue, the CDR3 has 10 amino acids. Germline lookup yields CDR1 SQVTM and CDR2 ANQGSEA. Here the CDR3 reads CSVLRDRLWR.

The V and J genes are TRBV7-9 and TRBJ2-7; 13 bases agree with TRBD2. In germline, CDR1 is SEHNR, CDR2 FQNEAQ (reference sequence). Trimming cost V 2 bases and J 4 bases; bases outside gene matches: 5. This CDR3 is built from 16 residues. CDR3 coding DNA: TGTGCCAGCAGCTTAACTAGCGGGAGGGCCTCGTACGAGCAGTACTTC. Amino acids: CASSLTSGRASYEQYF.

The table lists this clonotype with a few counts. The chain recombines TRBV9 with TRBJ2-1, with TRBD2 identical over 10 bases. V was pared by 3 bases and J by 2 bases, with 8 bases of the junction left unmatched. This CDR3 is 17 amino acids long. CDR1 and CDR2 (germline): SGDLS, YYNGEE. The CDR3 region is CASSGTSGEPPYNEQFF. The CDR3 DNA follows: TGTGCCAGCAGCGGGACTAGCGGAGAACCCCCCTACAATGAGCAGTTCTTC.

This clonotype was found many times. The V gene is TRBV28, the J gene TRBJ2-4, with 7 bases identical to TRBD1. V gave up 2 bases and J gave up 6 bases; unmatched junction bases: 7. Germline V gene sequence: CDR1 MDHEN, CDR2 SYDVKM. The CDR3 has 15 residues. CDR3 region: CASSLTGQVINIQYF. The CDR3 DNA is TGTGCCAGCAGTTTAACCGGACAGGTCATAAACATTCAGTACTTC.

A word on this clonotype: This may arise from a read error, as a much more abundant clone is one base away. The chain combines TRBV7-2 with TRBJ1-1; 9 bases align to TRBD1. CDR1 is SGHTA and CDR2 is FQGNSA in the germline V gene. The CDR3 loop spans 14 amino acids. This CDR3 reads CVSSSQGADTEAFF. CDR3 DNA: TGTGTCAGCAGCTCACAGGGGGCGGACACTGAAGCTTTCTTT.

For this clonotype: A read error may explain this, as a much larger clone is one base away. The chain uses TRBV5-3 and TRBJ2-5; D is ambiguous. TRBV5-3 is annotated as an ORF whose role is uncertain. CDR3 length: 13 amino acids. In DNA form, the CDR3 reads TGTGCCAGCAGCTTAGATGCCCAAGAGACCCAGTACTTC. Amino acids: CASSLDAQETQYF.

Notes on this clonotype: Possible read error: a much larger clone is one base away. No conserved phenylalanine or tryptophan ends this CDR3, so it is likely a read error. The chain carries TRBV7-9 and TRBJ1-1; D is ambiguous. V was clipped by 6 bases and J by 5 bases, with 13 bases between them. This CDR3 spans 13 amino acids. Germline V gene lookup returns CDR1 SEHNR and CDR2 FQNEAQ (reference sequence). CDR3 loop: CASRPMEGTEAFL. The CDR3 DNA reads TGTGCCAGCAGGCCCATGGAAGGAACTGAAGCTTTCCTT.

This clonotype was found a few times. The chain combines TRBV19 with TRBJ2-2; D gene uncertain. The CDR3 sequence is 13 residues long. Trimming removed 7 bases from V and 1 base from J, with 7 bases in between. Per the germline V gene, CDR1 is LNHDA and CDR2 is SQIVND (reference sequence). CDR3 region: CASTGRNTGELFF. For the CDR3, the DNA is TGTGCCAGTACTGGACGGAACACCGGGGAGCTGTTTTTT.

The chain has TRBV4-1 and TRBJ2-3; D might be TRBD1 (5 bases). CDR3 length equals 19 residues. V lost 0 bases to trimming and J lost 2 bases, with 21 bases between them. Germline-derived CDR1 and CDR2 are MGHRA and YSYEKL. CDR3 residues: CASSQEGPWGIVVTDTQYF. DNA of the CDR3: TGCGCCAGCAGCCAAGAAGGACCGTGGGGCATCGTTGTCACAGATACGCAGTATTTT.

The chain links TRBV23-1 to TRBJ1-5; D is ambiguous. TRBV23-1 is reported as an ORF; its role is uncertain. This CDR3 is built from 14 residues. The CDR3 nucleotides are TGCGCAGCAGTCCCCTATCAGGTCAATCAGCCCCAGCATTTT. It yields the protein CAAVPYQVNQPQHF.

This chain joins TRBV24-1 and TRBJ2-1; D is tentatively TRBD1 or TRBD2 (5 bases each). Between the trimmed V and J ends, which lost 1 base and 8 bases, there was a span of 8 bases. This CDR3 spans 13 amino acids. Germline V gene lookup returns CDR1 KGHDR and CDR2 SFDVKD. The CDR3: CATSDFGGDEQFF. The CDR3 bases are TGTGCCACCAGTGATTTTGGGGGAGATGAGCAGTTCTTC.

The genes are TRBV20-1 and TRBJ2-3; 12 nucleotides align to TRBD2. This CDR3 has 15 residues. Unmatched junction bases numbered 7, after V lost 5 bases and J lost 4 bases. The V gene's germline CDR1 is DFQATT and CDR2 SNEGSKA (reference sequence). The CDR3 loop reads CSALGLAGWADTQYF. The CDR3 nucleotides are TGCAGTGCTTTAGGACTAGCGGGATGGGCAGATACGCAGTATTTT.

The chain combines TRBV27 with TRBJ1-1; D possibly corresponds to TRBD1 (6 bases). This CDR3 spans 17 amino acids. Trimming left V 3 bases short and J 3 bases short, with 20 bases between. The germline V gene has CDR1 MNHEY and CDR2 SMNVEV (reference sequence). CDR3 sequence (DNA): TGTGCCAGCAGTTTGTGGGGGCTAGCGGGTGGGTACACTGAAGCTTTCTTT. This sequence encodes CASSLWGLAGGYTEAFF.

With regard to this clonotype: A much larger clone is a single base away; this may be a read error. CDR3 amino acids: CARSLLKETQYF. CDR3 in DNA: TGTGCCCGCAGCTTACTAAAAGAGACCCAGTACTTC. This chain links TRBV7-9 with TRBJ2-5; D not resolved. The germline gives CDR1 SEHNR, CDR2 FQNEAQ (reference sequence). The length of the CDR3 is 12 residues.

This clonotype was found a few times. In nucleotides, the CDR3 is TGTGCCAGCAGCCCTACACCGGGACAGGGGGCCGGCGGGGAGCTGTTTTTT. Translating gives CASSPTPGQGAGGELFF. The rearrangement joins TRBV6-5 to TRBJ2-2; 12 bases map to TRBD1. In germline, CDR1 is MNHEY, CDR2 SVGAGI. There are 17 residues in the CDR3. Trimming took 6 bases from V and 7 from J; bases not matched to a gene: 12.

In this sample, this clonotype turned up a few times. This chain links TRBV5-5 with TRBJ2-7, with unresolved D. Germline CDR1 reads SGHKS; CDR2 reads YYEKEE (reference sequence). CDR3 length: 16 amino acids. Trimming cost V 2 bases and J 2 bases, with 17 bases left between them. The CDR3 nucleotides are TGTGCCAGCAGCTTACGGCCGCAGAAGGGAACCTACGAGCAGTACTTC. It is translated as CASSLRPQKGTYEQYF.

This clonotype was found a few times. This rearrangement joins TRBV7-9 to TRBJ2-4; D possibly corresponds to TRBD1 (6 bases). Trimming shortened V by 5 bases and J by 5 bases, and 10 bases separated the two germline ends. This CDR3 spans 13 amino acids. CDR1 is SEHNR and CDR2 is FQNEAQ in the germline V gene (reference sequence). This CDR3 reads CASSPHRENIQYF. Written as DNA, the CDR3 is TGTGCCAGCAGCCCCCACAGGGAAAACATTCAGTACTTC.

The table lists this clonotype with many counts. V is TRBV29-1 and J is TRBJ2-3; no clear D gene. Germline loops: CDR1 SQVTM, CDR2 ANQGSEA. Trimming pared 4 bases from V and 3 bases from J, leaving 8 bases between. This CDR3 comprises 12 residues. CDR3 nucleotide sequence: TGCAGCGTTGCGGACCTTACAGATACGCAGTATTTT. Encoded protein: CSVADLTDTQYF.

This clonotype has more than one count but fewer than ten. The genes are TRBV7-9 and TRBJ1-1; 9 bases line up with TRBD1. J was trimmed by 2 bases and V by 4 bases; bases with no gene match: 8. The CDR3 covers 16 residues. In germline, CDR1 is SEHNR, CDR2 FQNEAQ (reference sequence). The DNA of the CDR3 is TGTGCCAGCAGCTCTACAGGGGGCGTCAAAAACACTGAAGCTTTCTTT. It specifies CASSSTGGVKNTEAFF.